These 23 T cell receptor beta chains were all obtained from the same sample, sequenced in a study of blood T cell repertoires in COVID-19. This table comes from immunoSEQ multiplex PCR, and its TCRdb copy is limited to in-frame clones, with some not included. The data hold approximately 150,000 clones, with approximately 91% observed a single time. The material sequenced was peripheral blood. The receptors stem from a young man with COVID-19, enrolled during active disease.

The rearrangement links TRBV9 to TRBJ2-7; no definite D call. The germline V gene encodes CDR1 SGDLS and CDR2 YYNGEE. The CDR3 loop spans 15 amino acids. V lost 0 bases, J lost 0 bases, and 10 bases lay in between. The CDR3 DNA reads TGTGCCAGCAGCGTAGGGTCGGTTAGCTCCTACGAGCAGTACTTC. It specifies CASSVGSVSSYEQYF.

This clone was observed once. The rearrangement links TRBV4-3 to TRBJ2-7; 8 nucleotides align to TRBD1. Germline V lookup: CDR1 LGHNA, CDR2 YSLEER. Trimming took 3 bases from V and 4 from J; bases not matched to a gene: 5. This CDR3 has 14 residues. The CDR3 loop is CASSHRTGIYEQYF. The CDR3 nucleotides are TGCGCCAGCAGCCATCGGACAGGGATTTACGAGCAGTACTTC.

V gene TRBV5-4 combines with J gene TRBJ2-1, with 11 bases identical to TRBD2. J lost 3 bases, V lost 4 bases, and 3 bases had no gene match. Germline V gene sequence: CDR1 SGHNT, CDR2 YYREEE (reference sequence). CDR3 length: 15 amino acids. CDR3: CASSLTSGSYNEQFF. The DNA for the CDR3 is TGTGCCAGCAGCCTTACTAGCGGGAGCTACAATGAGCAGTTCTTC.

The V and J genes are TRBV28 and TRBJ1-2; tentative D call: TRBD1 (5 bases). V was cut by 7 bases and J by 4 bases, with 10 bases left in between. The CDR3 is made up of 12 amino acids. Germline CDR1 and CDR2: MDHEN and SYDVKM. CDR3 region: CASTLGGYGYTF. The CDR3 DNA sequence: TGTGCCAGCACCCTGGGGGGCTATGGCTACACCTTC.

This clone is a singleton in its sample. The genes are TRBV7-3 and TRBJ2-2; D may be TRBD1 (7 bases). Per germline, CDR1 SGHTA and CDR2 FQGTGA. The CDR3 sequence is 16 residues long. Trimming cost V 5 bases and J 4 bases, with 17 bases left between them. CDR3 loop: CASSLRGAGSTGELFF. CDR3 sequence (DNA): TGTGCCAGCAGCCTCAGGGGGGCAGGCAGCACCGGGGAGCTGTTTTTT.

The chain uses TRBV30 and TRBJ2-5, with D uncertain. The V gene lost 2 bases and the J gene lost 2 bases, with 6 bases spanning the gap. Germline CDR1 is GTSNPN and CDR2 is SVGIG (reference sequence). The CDR3 spans 12 residues. For the CDR3, the DNA is TGTGCCTGGAGTCTAGGTCAAGAGACCCAGTACTTC. This codes for CAWSLGQETQYF.

The chain carries TRBV6-5 and TRBJ2-7; D is perhaps TRBD2 (5 bases). This CDR3 region has 14 residues. Germline V CDR1 and CDR2: MNHEY, SVGAGI. Trimming took 8 bases from V and 3 from J, leaving 17 bases between them. The CDR3 region is CASGKGLGNYEQYF. The CDR3 nucleotides are TGTGCCAGCGGGAAAGGACTGGGGAACTACGAGCAGTACTTC.

The chain is built from TRBV27 and TRBJ2-7; TRBD2 might be the D (6 bases). The CDR3 consists of 11 residues. Germline V gene lookup returns CDR1 MNHEY and CDR2 SMNVEV (reference sequence). V was shortened by 3 bases and J by 8 bases, with 8 bases between the two germline ends. The CDR3 sequence: CASSFGTQQYF. In DNA, the CDR3 is TGTGCCAGCAGTTTCGGGACTCAGCAGTACTTC.

V is TRBV5-1 and J is TRBJ2-3; TRBD2 matches 8 bases. The trim removed 1 base at V and 0 bases at J, leaving 1 base unmatched. The germline V gene has CDR1 SGHRS and CDR2 YFSETQ. The CDR3 consists of 15 residues. In DNA form, the CDR3 reads TGCGCCAGCAGCTTGCCTAGCGGGAGCACAGATACGCAGTATTTT. This translates into CASSLPSGSTDTQYF.

The rearrangement joins TRBV19 to TRBJ2-3, with TRBD1 identical over 10 bases. V lost 1 base, J lost 1 base, and 11 bases stayed unmatched. Germline assignment: CDR1 LNHDA and CDR2 SQIVND (reference sequence). The CDR3 length is 19 residues. CDR3 sequence: CASSIGTGTGAAGTDTQYF. CDR3 in DNA: TGTGCCAGTAGTATAGGAACCGGGACAGGGGCCGCAGGCACAGATACGCAGTATTTT.

The chain couples TRBV28 to TRBJ2-5; a weak D match, TRBD1 (6 bases). In germline, CDR1 is MDHEN, CDR2 SYDVKM. With 6 bases removed from V and 4 bases from J, the gap between germline ends came to 15 bases. The length of the CDR3 is 14 residues. The CDR3 nucleotides read TGTGCCAGCAGGCTACAGGGAACCTCAGAGACCCAGTACTTC. Translated, it gives CASRLQGTSETQYF.

The CDR3 sequence: CASSQNDIRRQYF. CDR3 nucleotide sequence: TGCGCCAGCAGCCAAAACGACATCAGAAGGCAGTACTTC. V gene TRBV4-3 combines with J gene TRBJ2-7, with D hard to call. The germline V and J ends were trimmed by 2 bases and 9 bases, with 14 bases remaining between them. CDR1 is LGHNA and CDR2 is YSLEER in the germline V gene. The CDR3 totals 13 residues.

The rearrangement links TRBV5-6 to TRBJ2-1; D is perhaps TRBD1 (6 bases). The germline V gene has CDR1 SGHDT and CDR2 YYEEEE. CDR3 length: 14 residues. Trimming took 1 base from V and 6 from J, leaving 11 bases between them. The CDR3 DNA sequence: TGTGCCAGCAGCTTGAACAGGGATGGCAATGAGCAGTTCTTC. It codes for CASSLNRDGNEQFF.

The chain joins TRBV5-8 to TRBJ2-7; D perhaps matches TRBD1 (6 bases). The germline V gene encodes CDR1 SGHTS and CDR2 YDEGEE. The CDR3 consists of 14 residues. With 0 bases removed from V and 6 bases from J, the gap between germline ends came to 13 bases. CDR3 residues: CASSLGQVGFEQYF. The CDR3 coding sequence is TGTGCCAGCAGCTTGGGACAGGTAGGCTTCGAGCAGTACTTC.

This chain connects TRBV19 to TRBJ1-2; TRBD1 matches 7 bases. Trimming at V came to 4 bases and at J to 4 bases, leaving 3 bases not matched to a gene. The germline V gene has CDR1 LNHDA and CDR2 SQIVND (reference sequence). CDR3 length equals 13 residues. CDR3 in amino acids: CASSTGQVYGYTF. The CDR3 DNA follows: TGTGCCAGTAGTACCGGACAGGTCTATGGCTACACCTTC.

J is TRBJ2-7 and V is TRBV6-5, with 8 bases lining up with TRBD2. CDR3 size: 15 residues. CDR1 and CDR2 from the germline V gene are MNHEY and SVGAGI. With 6 bases clipped from V and 0 bases from J, the junction kept 7 bases outside the gene matches. The CDR3 DNA reads as TGTGCCAGCAGGGCCGGACTAGCCTACTCCTACGAGCAGTACTTC. Its protein is CASRAGLAYSYEQYF.

J is TRBJ2-7 and V is TRBV28; D unresolved. Germline CDR1 and CDR2: MDHEN and SYDVKM. This CDR3 spans 14 amino acids. Trimming pared 2 bases from V and 2 bases from J, leaving 10 bases between. The CDR3 region has the DNA TGTGCCAGCAGTTTAATCCGAGGAACCTACGAGCAGTACTTC. It encodes CASSLIRGTYEQYF.

This clone has a single count. This chain joins TRBV2 and TRBJ2-1, with D perhaps matching TRBD2 (6 bases). CDR3 length: 15 amino acids. V lost 6 bases, J lost 10 bases, and 22 bases lay in between. Looked up from germline, CDR1 is SNHLY and CDR2 is FYNNEI. The CDR3 protein is CASSSGPFGGSEQFF. CDR3 bases: TGTGCCAGCAGCTCCGGACCGTTCGGAGGGTCGGAGCAGTTCTTC.

The chain links TRBV29-1 to TRBJ1-2, with a possible D match to TRBD1 (6 bases). Deletions cut 2 bases from V and 2 bases from J, with 6 bases between. The CDR3 extends over 12 amino acids. The germline gives CDR1 SQVTM, CDR2 ANQGSEA. The CDR3 region is CSVEQGNYGYTF. CDR3 nucleotides: TGCAGCGTTGAACAGGGGAACTATGGCTACACCTTC.

This chain joins TRBV5-6 and TRBJ2-3, with 8 bases fitting TRBD2. The CDR3 spans 16 residues. CDR1 SGHDT and CDR2 YYEEEE come from the germline V gene. V trimming: 1 base; J trimming: 2 bases; junction bases outside the gene matches: 6. The CDR3 region is CASSLFLAGLTDTQYF. CDR3 sequence (DNA): TGTGCCAGCAGCTTGTTCCTAGCGGGCCTCACAGATACGCAGTATTTT.

The chain employs TRBV28 and TRBJ1-6; 7 bases line up with TRBD1. Germline CDR1 is MDHEN and CDR2 is SYDVKM. V dropped 3 bases and J dropped 5; count of bases not matched to a gene: 10. The CDR3 has 17 amino acids. The CDR3 sequence is CASSLNTGVRHNSPLHF. CDR3 DNA: TGTGCCAGCAGTTTGAACACAGGGGTTCGCCATAATTCACCCCTCCACTTT.

The J gene is TRBJ2-1, the V gene TRBV7-9; 12 nucleotides match TRBD2. This CDR3 comprises 14 residues. CDR1 is SEHNR and CDR2 is FQNEAQ in the germline V gene (reference sequence). J was trimmed by 9 bases and V by 3 bases; bases with no gene match: 3. The DNA of the CDR3 is TGTGCCAGCAGCTTGACTAGCGGGAGTGGTGAGCAGTTCTTC. Translated: CASSLTSGSGEQFF.

The rearrangement joins TRBV28 to TRBJ1-1, with unresolved D. The length of the CDR3 is 14 residues. V shed 3 bases and J shed 4 bases, with 12 bases lying between them. Germline V gene data show CDR1 as MDHEN and CDR2 as SYDVKM. CDR3 loop: CASSFIIGSTEAFF. The CDR3 nucleotides are TGTGCCAGCAGTTTCATCATAGGGAGCACTGAAGCTTTCTTT.